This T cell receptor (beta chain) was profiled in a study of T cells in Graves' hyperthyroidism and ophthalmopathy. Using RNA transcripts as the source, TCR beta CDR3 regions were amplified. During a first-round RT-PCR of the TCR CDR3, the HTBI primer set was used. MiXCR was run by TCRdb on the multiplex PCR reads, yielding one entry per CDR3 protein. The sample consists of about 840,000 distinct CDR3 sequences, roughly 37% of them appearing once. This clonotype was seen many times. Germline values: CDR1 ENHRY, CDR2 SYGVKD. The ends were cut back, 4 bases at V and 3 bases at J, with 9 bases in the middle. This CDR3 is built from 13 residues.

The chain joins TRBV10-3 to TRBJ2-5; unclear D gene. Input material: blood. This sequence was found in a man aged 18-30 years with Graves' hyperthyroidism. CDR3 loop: CAISVAVEETQYF. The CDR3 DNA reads TGTGCCATCAGTGTGGCCGTGGAAGAGACCCAGTACTTC.